The source of this TCR beta chain is a study of molecular identifiers for immune sequencing clone quantification. This clonotype was picked up a small number of times. Libraries from naive CD8 cells were generated from approximately 20,000 to 1,000,000 sorted cells (with 10%, 30% or 50% RNA). This CDR3 has 15 residues. Germline lookup yields CDR1 MNHEY and CDR2 SVGAGI. V was cut by 6 bases and J by 3 bases, with 15 bases left in between. TCRdb reanalysed the PCR reads using MiXCR and keeps one entry per CDR3 protein. The sample lists around 470,000 distinct CDR3 sequences, about 22% occurring once. This chain links TRBV6-5 with TRBJ1-5; D ambiguous. The receptor was isolated from a human donor in good health. Some libraries in this study had Jurkat cell RNA spiked in. Sequenced material: naive CD8+ T cells from blood, with Jurkat cell RNA spiked in. The subset is: FACS-sorted CD8+CD4-CCR7+CD45RA+ naive T cells. The CDR3 region has the DNA TGTGCCAGCAGCCCGAAATGGGGAAACAATCAGCCCCAGCATTTT. Residues: CASSPKWGNNQPQHF.